The source of this T cell receptor beta chain is a study of blood T cell repertoires in COVID-19. The assay was immunoSEQ multiplex PCR, and TCRdb's table has in-frame clones only and misses some. The profile shows about 300,000 clones, more than 80% of them singletons. This clone appeared a few times. The specimen sequenced was peripheral blood. The sequence came from a woman aged 45-65 years with COVID-19, enrolled during active disease.

For the CDR3, the DNA is TGTGCCAGCAGTAAGGGGTTGGGGGCGGGCGATCAGCCCCAGCATTTT. This codes for CASSKGLGAGDQPQHF. The V gene is TRBV27, the J gene TRBJ1-5, with a weak D call TRBD1 (6 bases). Trimming removed 5 bases from V and 5 bases from J, with 19 bases in between. This CDR3 comprises 16 residues. CDR1 is MNHEY, CDR2 SMNVEV, per germline (reference sequence).